The rows below give T cell receptor beta chains drawn from one sample of a study of chemoradiotherapy in HPV16-positive cancers. Clones were read by immunoSEQ multiplex PCR, and TCRdb kept only the in-frame ones, dropping some. Counted here are some 10,000 clones, 65% to 85% occurring once; the ten biggest clones make up roughly 2.6%. The sequenced sample was blood, obtained from a patient who underwent chemoradiotherapy. The receptors shown here come from a human donor with HPV-associated anogenital cancer. Both conserved end residues are part of each CDR3. The order of the fields is clone size, J gene, V gene, D gene, CDR3 protein, CDR3 DNA. The D gene is left open where the match is weak. Clone size appears in some rows only: once, few, many, or a class for an expanded clone.

- | TRBJ2-1 | TRBV6-4 | TRBD2 | CASSERGGPNEQFF | TGTGCCAGCAGTGAGCGGGGGGGACCCAATGAGCAGTTCTTC
- | TRBJ1-1 | TRBV19 | - | CASNRDTEAFF | TGTGCCAGTAATCGGGACACTGAAGCTTTCTTT
once | TRBJ1-6 | TRBV5-1 | - | CASSSQWGQNSPLHF | TGCGCCAGCAGCTCCCAGTGGGGGCAGAATTCACCCCTCCACTTT
- | TRBJ1-2 | TRBV7-2 | - | CASRIPPNGYTF | TGTGCCAGCAGAATTCCCCCAAATGGCTACACCTTC
- | TRBJ2-5 | TRBV6-1 | TRBD1 | CASSGDRGRIGETQYF | TGTGCCAGCAGTGGAGACAGGGGGCGCATTGGAGAGACCCAGTACTTC
- | TRBJ1-1 | TRBV5-1 | - | CASSPTTGGTEAFF | TGCGCCAGCAGCCCAACGACAGGCGGCACTGAAGCTTTCTTT
- | TRBJ2-5 | TRBV11-1 | TRBD2 | CASSLSPSGGQETQYF | TGTGCCAGCAGCTTATCGCCTAGCGGGGGTCAAGAGACCCAGTACTTC
- | TRBJ2-3 | TRBV5-6 | TRBD2 | CASSQTSGAVKEWHTQYF | TGTGCCAGCAGTCAGACTAGCGGGGCTGTTAAGGAGTGGCATACGCAGTATTTT
- | TRBJ1-5 | TRBV7-9 | - | CASSLEGVGNQPQHF | TGTGCCAGCAGTCTAGAAGGGGTTGGCAATCAGCCCCAGCATTTT
- | TRBJ2-2 | TRBV2 | - | CASNGGLPGAGELFF | TGTGCCAGCAATGGGGGACTTCCGGGGGCCGGGGAGCTGTTTTTT
- | TRBJ1-5 | TRBV2 | TRBD1 | CASSEKRGLAQPQHF | TGTGCCAGCAGTGAAAAAAGGGGGCTCGCTCAGCCCCAGCATTTT
once | TRBJ2-7 | TRBV4-2 | TRBD2 | CASSQGGENEQYF | TGTGCCAGCAGCCAGGGGGGGGAAAACGAGCAGTACTTC
- | TRBJ2-2 | TRBV5-1 | - | CASSNVGANTGELFF | TGCGCCAGCAGCAACGTGGGGGCTAACACCGGGGAGCTGTTTTTT
- | TRBJ2-1 | TRBV28 | - | CASSLKGRYNEQFF | TGTGCCAGCAGTTTGAAGGGGAGATACAATGAGCAGTTCTTC